This T cell receptor (beta chain) was identified in a study of shared clonotypes between healthy human individuals. Across the whole study: Donor composition was a couple of women and three men, aged 18 to 49.

Notes on the study in general: Four donors held around 5% of naive CD4 clonotypes in common.

In regard to this clone: What it binds is unknown.

Only CD45RO-negative cells positively selected for CCR7 counted as naive CD8 cells, so terminally differentiated effector memory CD45RA+ cells were excluded. Per germline, CDR1 SQVTM and CDR2 ANQGSEA. This CDR3 has 16 amino acids. V dropped 0 bases and J dropped 1 base, with 16 bases sitting between them. Each subset's genomic DNA was shared equally among a number of immunoSEQ plates. Profiling relied on immunoSEQ multiplex PCR, and the TCRdb table lists in-frame clones only, not all of them. The table records millions of clones, roughly 94% of them present only once. Sequencing was carried out using naive CD8+ T cells sorted from blood. The chain carries TRBV29-1 and TRBJ2-7; D possibly matches TRBD1 or TRBD2 (5 bases each). This TCR derives from a man younger than 30 in good health. The chain's CDR3 is CSVEEPLIGASYEQYF. In nucleotides, the CDR3 is TGCAGCGTTGAAGAGCCCCTTATCGGGGCTTCCTACGAGCAGTACTTC.